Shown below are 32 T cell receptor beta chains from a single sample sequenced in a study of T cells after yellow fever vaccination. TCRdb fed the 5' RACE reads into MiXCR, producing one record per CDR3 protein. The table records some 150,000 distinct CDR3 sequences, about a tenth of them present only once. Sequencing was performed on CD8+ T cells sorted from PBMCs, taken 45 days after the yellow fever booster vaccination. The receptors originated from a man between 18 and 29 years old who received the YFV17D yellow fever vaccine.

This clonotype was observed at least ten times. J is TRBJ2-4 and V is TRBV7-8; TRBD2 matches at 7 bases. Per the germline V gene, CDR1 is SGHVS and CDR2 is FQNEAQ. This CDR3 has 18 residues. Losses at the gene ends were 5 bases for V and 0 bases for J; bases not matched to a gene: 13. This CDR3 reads CASSPWQGGGLAKNIQYF. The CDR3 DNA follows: TGTGCCAGCAGCCCTTGGCAGGGCGGGGGATTAGCCAAAAACATTCAGTACTTC. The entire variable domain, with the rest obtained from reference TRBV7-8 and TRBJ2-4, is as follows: GAGVSQSPRYKVAKRGQDVALRCDPISGHVSLFWYQQALGQGPEFLTYFQNEAQLDKSGLPSDRFFAERPEGSVSTLKIQRTQQEDSAVYLCASSPWQGGGLAKNIQYFGAGTRLSVL.

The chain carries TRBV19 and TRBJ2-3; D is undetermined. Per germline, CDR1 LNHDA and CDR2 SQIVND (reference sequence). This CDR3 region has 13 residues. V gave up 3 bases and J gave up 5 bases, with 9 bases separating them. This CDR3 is CASSMYSRDTQYF. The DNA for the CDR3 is TGTGCCAGTAGTATGTACAGTCGAGATACGCAGTATTTT. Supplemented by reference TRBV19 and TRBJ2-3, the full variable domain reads DGGITQSPKYLFRKEGQNVTLSCEQNLNHDAMYWYRQDPGQGLRLIYYSQIVNDFQKGDIAEGYSVSREKKESFPLTVTSAQKNPTAFYLCASSMYSRDTQYFGPGTRLTVL.

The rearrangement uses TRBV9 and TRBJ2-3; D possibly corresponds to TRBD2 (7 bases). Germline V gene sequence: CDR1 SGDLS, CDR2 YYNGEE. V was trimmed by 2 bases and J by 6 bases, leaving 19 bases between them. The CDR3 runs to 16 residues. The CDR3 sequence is CASSVGGGISGDTQYF. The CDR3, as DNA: TGTGCCAGCAGCGTCGGCGGGGGCATAAGTGGGGATACGCAGTATTTT.

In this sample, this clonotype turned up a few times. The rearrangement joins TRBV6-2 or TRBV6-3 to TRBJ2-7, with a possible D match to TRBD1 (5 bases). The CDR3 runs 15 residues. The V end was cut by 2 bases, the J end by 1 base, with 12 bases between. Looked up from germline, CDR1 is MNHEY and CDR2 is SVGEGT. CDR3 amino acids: CASSYGARVSYEQYV. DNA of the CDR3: TGTGCCAGCAGTTACGGGGCCAGGGTTTCCTACGAGCAGTACGTC.

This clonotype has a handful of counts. The CDR3 DNA is TGTGCCAGCAGCGCGTGGCGGACAAGCTCCTACAATGAGCAGTTCTTC. It translates to CASSAWRTSSYNEQFF. The gene calls are TRBV11-2 and TRBJ2-1; the D gene is possibly TRBD1 (5 bases). Germline V gene lookup returns CDR1 SGHAT and CDR2 FQNNGV. The CDR3 is 16 amino acids. Trimming shortened V by 5 bases and J by 0 bases, and 14 bases separated the two germline ends.

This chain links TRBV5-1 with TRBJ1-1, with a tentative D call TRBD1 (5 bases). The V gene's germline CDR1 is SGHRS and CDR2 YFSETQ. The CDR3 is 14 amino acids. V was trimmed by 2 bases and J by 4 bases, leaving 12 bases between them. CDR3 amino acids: CASSFGREGTEAFF. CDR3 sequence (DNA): TGCGCCAGCAGCTTCGGCAGGGAGGGCACTGAAGCTTTCTTT.

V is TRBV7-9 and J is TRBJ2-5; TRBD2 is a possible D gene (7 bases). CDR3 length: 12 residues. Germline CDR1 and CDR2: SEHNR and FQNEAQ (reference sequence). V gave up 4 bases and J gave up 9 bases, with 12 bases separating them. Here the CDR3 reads CASSSEGGPQYF. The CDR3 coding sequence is TGTGCCAGCAGCTCGGAGGGGGGGCCCCAGTACTTC.

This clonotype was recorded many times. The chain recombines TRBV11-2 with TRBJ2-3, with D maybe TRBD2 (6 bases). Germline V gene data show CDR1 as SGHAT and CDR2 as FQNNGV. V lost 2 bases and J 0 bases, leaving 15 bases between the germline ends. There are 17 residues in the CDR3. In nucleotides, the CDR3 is TGTGCCAGCAGCTTACGTGGCGGGGTAACTAGCACAGATACGCAGTATTTT. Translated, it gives CASSLRGGVTSTDTQYF.

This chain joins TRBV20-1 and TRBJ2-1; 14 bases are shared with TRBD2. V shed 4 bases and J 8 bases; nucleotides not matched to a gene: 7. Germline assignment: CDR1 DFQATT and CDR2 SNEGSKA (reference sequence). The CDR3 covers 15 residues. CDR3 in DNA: TGCAGTGCTAAACACCCGGGACTAGCGGGGGATGAGCAGTTCTTC. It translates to CSAKHPGLAGDEQFF.

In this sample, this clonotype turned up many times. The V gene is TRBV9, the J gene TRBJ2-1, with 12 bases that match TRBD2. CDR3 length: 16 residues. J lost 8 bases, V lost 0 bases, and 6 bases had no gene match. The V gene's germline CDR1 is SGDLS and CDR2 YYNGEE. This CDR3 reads CASSVEASGGVHEQFF. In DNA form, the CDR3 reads TGTGCCAGCAGCGTAGAAGCTAGCGGGGGGGTCCATGAGCAGTTCTTC. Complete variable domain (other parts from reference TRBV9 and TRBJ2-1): DSGVTQTPKHLITATGQRVTLRCSPRSGDLSVYWYQQSLDQGLQFLIQYYNGEERAKGNILERFSAQQFPDLHSELNLSSLELGDSALYFCASSVEASGGVHEQFFGPGTRLTVL.

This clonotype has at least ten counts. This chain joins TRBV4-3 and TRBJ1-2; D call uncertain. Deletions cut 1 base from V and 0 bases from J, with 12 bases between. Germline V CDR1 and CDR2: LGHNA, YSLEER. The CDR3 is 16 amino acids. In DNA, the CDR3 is TGCGCCAGCAGCCAAGCGGCCATTCGTCCTAACTATGGCTACACCTTC. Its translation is CASSQAAIRPNYGYTF.

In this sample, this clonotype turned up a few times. CDR3 sequence (DNA): TGTGCCAGCAGTTACGGCCATGAGAAAGAGACCCAGTACTTC. Amino acid sequence: CASSYGHEKETQYF. The chain joins TRBV6-5 to TRBJ2-5; unclear D gene. Trimming cost V 2 bases and J 3 bases, with 10 bases left between them. Germline CDR1 reads MNHEY; CDR2 reads SVGAGI. The CDR3 totals 14 residues.

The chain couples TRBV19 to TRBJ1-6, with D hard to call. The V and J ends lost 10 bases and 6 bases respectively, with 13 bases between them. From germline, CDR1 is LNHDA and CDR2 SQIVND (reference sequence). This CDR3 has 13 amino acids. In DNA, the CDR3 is TGTGCCACCACCCCGGCGGGTAATTCACCCCTCCACTTT. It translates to CATTPAGNSPLHF.

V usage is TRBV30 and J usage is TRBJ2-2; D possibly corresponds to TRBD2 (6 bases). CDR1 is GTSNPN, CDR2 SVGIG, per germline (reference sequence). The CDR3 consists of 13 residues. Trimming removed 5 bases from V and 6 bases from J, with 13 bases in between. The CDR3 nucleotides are TGTGCCTGGGCTCCGGGGGTCGCCGGGGAGCTGTTTTTT. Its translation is CAWAPGVAGELFF.

The CDR3 sequence is CASSLAGTGRGDGYTF. CDR3 DNA: TGTGCCAGCAGCTTAGCGGGGACAGGGAGAGGAGATGGCTACACCTTC. V usage is TRBV7-9 and J usage is TRBJ1-2; 9 bases match TRBD1. This CDR3 spans 16 amino acids. Germline CDR1 reads SEHNR; CDR2 reads FQNEAQ (reference sequence). The junction had 8 bases not matched to a gene; V was cut back by 0 bases and J by 6 bases.

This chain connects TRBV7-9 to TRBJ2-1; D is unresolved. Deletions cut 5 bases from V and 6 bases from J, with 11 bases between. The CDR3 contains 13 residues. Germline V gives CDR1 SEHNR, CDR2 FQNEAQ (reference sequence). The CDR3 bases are TGTGCCAGCAGCCTACTCCCTTTCAATGAGCAGTTCTTC. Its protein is CASSLLPFNEQFF. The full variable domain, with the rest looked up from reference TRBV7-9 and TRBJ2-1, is DTGVSQNPRHKITKRGQNVTFRCDPISEHNRLYWYRQTLGQGPEFLTYFQNEAQLEKSRLLSDRFSAERPKGSFSTLEIQRTEQGDSAMYLCASSLLPFNEQFFGPGTRLTVL.

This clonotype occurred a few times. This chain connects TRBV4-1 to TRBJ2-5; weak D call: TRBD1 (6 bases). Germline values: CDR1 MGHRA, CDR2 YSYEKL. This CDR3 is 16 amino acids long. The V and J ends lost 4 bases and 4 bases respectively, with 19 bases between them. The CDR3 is CASSLTSGVRGETQYF. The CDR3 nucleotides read TGCGCCAGCAGCCTCACATCAGGGGTTCGGGGAGAGACCCAGTACTTC.

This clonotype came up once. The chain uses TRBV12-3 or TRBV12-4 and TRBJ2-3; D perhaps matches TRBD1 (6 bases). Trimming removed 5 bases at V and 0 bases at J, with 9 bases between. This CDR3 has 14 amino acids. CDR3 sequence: CASSPQGSTDTQYF. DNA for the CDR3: TGTGCCAGCAGTCCTCAGGGGAGCACAGATACGCAGTATTTT.

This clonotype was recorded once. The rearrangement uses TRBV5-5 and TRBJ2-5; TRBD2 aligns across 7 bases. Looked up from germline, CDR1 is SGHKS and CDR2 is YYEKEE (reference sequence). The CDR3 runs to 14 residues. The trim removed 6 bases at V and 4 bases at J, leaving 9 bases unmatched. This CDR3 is CASTIDGEGETQYF. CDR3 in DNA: TGTGCCAGCACCATTGACGGGGAGGGAGAGACCCAGTACTTC.

The CDR3 bases are TGTGCCATCAGTGAGAGACTAGCGGGAGCCCAAGAGACCCAGTACTTC. Residues: CAISERLAGAQETQYF. The rearrangement joins TRBV10-3 to TRBJ2-5; 12 bases are shared with TRBD2. The CDR3 runs 16 residues. CDR1 and CDR2 (germline): ENHRY, SYGVKD. Trimming at V came to 2 bases and at J to 1 base, leaving 2 bases not matched to a gene.

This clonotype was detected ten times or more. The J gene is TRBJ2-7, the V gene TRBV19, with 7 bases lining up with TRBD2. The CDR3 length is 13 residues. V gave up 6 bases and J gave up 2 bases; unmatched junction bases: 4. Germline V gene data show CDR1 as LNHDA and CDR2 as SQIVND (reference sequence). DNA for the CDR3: TGTGCCAGTAGCTCGGGGGGACCCTACGAGCAGTACTTC. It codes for CASSSGGPYEQYF.

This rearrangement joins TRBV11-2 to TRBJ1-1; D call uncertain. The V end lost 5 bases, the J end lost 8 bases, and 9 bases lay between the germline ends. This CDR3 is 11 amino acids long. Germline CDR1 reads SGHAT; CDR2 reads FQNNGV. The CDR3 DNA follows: TGTGCCAGCAGCCCATTAGCGGAAGCTTTCTTT. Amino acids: CASSPLAEAFF. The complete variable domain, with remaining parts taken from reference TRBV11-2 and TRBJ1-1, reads EAGVAQSPRYKIIEKRQSVAFWCNPISGHATLYWYQQILGQGPKLLIQFQNNGVVDDSQLPKDRFSAERLKGVDSTLKIQPAKLEDSAVYLCASSPLAEAFFGQGTRLTVV.

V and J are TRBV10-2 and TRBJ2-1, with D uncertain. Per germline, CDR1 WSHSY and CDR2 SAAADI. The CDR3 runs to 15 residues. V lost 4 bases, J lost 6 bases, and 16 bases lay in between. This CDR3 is CASSGGYNSGNEQFF. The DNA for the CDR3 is TGCGCCAGCAGTGGGGGTTATAACAGTGGCAATGAGCAGTTCTTC.

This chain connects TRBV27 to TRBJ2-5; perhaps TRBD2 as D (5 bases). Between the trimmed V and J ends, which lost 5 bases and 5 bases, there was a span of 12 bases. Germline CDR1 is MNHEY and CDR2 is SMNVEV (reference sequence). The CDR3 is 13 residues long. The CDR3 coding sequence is TGTGCCAGCAGTGACGGAGGTTTGGAGACCCAGTACTTC. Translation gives CASSDGGLETQYF.

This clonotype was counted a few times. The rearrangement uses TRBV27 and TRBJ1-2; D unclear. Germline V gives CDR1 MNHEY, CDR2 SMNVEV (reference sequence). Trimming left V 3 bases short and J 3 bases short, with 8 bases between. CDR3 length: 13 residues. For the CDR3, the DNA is TGTGCCAGCAGTTTCGGTAGGGACTATGGCTACACCTTC. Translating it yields CASSFGRDYGYTF.

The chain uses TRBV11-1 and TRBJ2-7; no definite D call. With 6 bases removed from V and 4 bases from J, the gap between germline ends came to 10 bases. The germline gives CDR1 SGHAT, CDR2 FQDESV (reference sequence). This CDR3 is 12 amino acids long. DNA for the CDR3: TGTGCCAGCAGTCAGAACGGGTACGAGCAGTACGTC. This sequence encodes CASSQNGYEQYV.

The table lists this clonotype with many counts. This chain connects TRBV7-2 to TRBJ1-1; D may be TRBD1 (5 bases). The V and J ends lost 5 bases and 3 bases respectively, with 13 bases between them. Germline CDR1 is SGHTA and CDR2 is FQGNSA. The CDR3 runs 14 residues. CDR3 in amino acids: CASSPSGWDTEAFF. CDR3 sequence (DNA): TGTGCCAGCAGCCCGTCAGGGTGGGACACTGAAGCTTTCTTT.

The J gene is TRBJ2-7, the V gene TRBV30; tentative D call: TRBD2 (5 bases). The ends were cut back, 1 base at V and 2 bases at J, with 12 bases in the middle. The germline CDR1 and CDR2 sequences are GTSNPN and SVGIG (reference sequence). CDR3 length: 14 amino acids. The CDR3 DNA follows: TGTGCCTGGAGTGACGGATCCGGGGCCTACGAGCAGTACTTC. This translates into CAWSDGSGAYEQYF.

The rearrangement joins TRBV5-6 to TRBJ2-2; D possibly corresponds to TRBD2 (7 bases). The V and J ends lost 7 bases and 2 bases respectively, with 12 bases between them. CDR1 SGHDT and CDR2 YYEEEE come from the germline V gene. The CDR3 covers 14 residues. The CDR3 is CASGRGPNTGELFF. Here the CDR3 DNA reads TGTGCCAGCGGGCGGGGGCCCAACACCGGGGAGCTGTTTTTT. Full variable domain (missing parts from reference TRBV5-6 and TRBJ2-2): DAGVTQSPTHLIKTRGQQVTLRCSPKSGHDTVSWYQQALGQGPQFIFQYYEEEERQRGNFPDRFSGHQFPNYSSELNVNALLLGDSALYLCASGRGPNTGELFFGEGSRLTVL.

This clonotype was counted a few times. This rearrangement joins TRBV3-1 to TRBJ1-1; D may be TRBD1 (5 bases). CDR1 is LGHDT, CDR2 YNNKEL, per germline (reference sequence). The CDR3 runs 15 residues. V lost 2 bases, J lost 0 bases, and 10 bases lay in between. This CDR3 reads CASSQPGHLNTEAFF. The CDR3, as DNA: TGTGCCAGCAGCCAACCAGGACACCTGAACACTGAAGCTTTCTTT.

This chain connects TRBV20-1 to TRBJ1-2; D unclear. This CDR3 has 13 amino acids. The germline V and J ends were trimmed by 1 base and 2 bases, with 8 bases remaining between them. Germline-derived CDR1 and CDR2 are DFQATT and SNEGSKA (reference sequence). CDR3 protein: CSARVPRNYGYTF. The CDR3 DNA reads TGCAGTGCTAGAGTGCCGCGCAACTATGGCTACACCTTC.

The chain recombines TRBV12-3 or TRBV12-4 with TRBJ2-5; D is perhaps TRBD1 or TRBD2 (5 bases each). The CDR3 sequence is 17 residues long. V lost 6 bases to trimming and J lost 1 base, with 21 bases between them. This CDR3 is CASSPTASQDSQETQYF. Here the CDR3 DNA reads TGTGCCAGCAGCCCCACTGCGTCACAGGACTCCCAAGAGACCCAGTACTTC.